Listed here are 29 T cell receptor beta chains from one sample, sequenced in a study of tumor-infiltrating lymphocytes in primary liver carcinoma. From about 0.5 ug of total RNA, TCR beta-specific cDNA was reverse-transcribed using a constant-region primer. Libraries of TCR beta came from three nested multiplex PCR rounds with slightly modified ARM-PCR. The two initial PCR rounds, roughly 9 cycles each, used TRBV1-TRBV30 forward and C-beta reverse primers. MiXCR, applied by TCRdb to the multiplex PCR reads, yields one record per CDR3 protein. The repertoire holds 65,000 to 90,000 distinct CDR3 sequences, with around 70% as singletons. Co-extraction yielded RNA and DNA from roughly 21-30 mg of unsorted bulk tissue. Sequenced: liver tumor tissue from sampling region 1. The sample's subset: tumor region T1, superior pole. The receptors were sampled from a man aged 35 to 55 with primary liver carcinoma and hepatitis B virus infection.

With regard to this clonotype: Possible read error: a much larger clone is one base away. The chain uses TRBV5-1 and TRBJ2-2; TRBD1 might be the D (6 bases). Germline-derived CDR1 and CDR2 are SGHRS and YFSETQ. Deletions cut 0 bases from V and 6 bases from J, with 15 bases between. The CDR3 extends over 16 amino acids. In DNA form, the CDR3 reads TGCGCCAGCAGCTTGGCCTGGGCAGGGGATGCCGGGGAGCTGTTTTTT. This gives the protein CASSLAWAGDAGELFF.

The chain is built from TRBV29-1 and TRBJ2-3; D is undetermined. Germline V gives CDR1 SQVTM, CDR2 ANQGSEA. The V end was cut by 5 bases, the J end by 3 bases, with 18 bases between. CDR3 size: 15 residues. The CDR3 spells CSVPRVSSTTDTQYF. The CDR3 DNA is TGCAGCGTTCCTCGAGTTAGCAGTACTACAGATACGCAGTATTTT.

This clonotype has a single count. A junction end diverges from the germline sequence, so it may reflect a read error. This sequence joins TRBV4-2 and TRBJ1-1; a possible D gene is TRBD1 (5 bases). The CDR3 extends over 17 amino acids. Per germline, CDR1 LGHNA and CDR2 YNFKEQ. CDR3 amino acids: CASSQDHGRAMNTEAFF. CDR3 DNA sequence: TGTGCCAGCAGTCAAGATCACGGCAGGGCAATGAACACTGAAGCTTTCTTT.

Concerning this clonotype itself: The conserved final phenylalanine or tryptophan is absent from the CDR3, which likely points to a read error. The chain is built from TRBV6-5 and TRBJ2-7, with a tentative D call TRBD2 (6 bases). The V gene's germline CDR1 is MNHEY and CDR2 SVGAGI. There are 14 residues in the CDR3. The CDR3 nucleotides are TGTACCAGTAGGGAGACTAGAGCGGGTTACGAGCAGTACTAC. This sequence encodes CTSRETRAGYEQYY.

This clonotype is a singleton in its sample. Its ends do not fully match the called genes, so a read error is possible. The rearrangement joins TRBV6-1 to TRBJ1-2; TRBD1 matches 8 bases. Germline V CDR1 and CDR2: MNHNS, SASEGT. CDR3 length equals 14 residues. In nucleotides, the CDR3 is TGTACCAGCAGTGAAGTGCCGGACAGGGCGGGCTACACCTTC. Amino acid sequence: CTSSEVPDRAGYTF.

Note on this clonotype: At one end the junction does not follow the germline gene, possibly because of a read error. The chain employs TRBV12-3 or TRBV12-4 and TRBJ1-2; D gene unclear. The CDR3 sequence is 14 residues long. The CDR3 spells CASSLACVEDGYTF. As DNA, the CDR3 is TGTGCCAGTAGTTTAGCATGTGTGGAGGATGGCTACACCTTC.

To note about this clonotype: The germline gene is not matched at one end of the junction; a read error may be the cause. The rearrangement links TRBV2 to TRBJ1-4; no firm D call. Germline CDR1 is SNHLY and CDR2 is FYNNEI. The CDR3 has 15 residues. This CDR3 reads CASSSIGPLGEKLVF. CDR3 nucleotides: TGTGCCAGCAGTTCCATAGGGCCCCTAGGCGAAAAACTGGTTTTT. The whole variable domain, filled in from reference TRBV2 and TRBJ1-4, reads EPEVTQTPSHQVTQMGQEVILRCVPISNHLYFYWYRQILGQKVEFLVSFYNNEISEKSEIFDDQFSVERPDGSNFTLKIRSTKLEDSAMYFCASSSIGPLGEKLVFGSGTQLSVL.

Points on this clonotype: At one end the junction does not follow the germline gene, possibly because of a read error. This chain links TRBV11-2 with TRBJ2-2; 8 bases match TRBD2. This CDR3 has 15 residues. CDR1 is SGHAT, CDR2 FQNNGV, per germline. In DNA form, the CDR3 reads TGTGTCAGCCTCCCAGCGGGAGCGTACACCGGGGAGCTGTTTTTT. Protein sequence: CVSLPAGAYTGELFF.

As concerns this clonotype: Without the conserved terminal phenylalanine or tryptophan, this CDR3 likely stems from a read error. The chain recombines TRBV12-3 or TRBV12-4 with TRBJ1-5; D not resolved. This CDR3 spans 12 amino acids. The CDR3 reads CASSYGFQSQHL. The CDR3 region has the DNA TGTGCCAGCAGTTACGGGTTTCAGTCCCAGCATCTT.

There are many counts of this clonotype. The V gene is TRBV7-9, the J gene TRBJ2-1; possible D gene TRBD1, 5 bases. Germline CDR1 and CDR2: SEHNR and FQNEAQ (reference sequence). Trimming cost V 4 bases and J 9 bases, with 10 bases left between them. The CDR3 consists of 12 residues. CDR3 in amino acids: CASSSQGGEQFF. The CDR3 DNA follows: TGTGCCAGCAGCTCCCAGGGTGGTGAGCAGTTCTTC.

For this clonotype: Because it lacks the conserved phenylalanine or tryptophan at the end, this CDR3 is likely a read error. The J gene is TRBJ2-1, the V gene TRBV28; 11 bases are a match to TRBD1. Unmatched junction bases numbered 8, after V lost 6 bases and J lost 4 bases. Germline assignment: CDR1 MDHEN and CDR2 SYDVKM. CDR3 length: 16 amino acids. Written as DNA, the CDR3 is TGTGCCAGCAGCCGAGCCGGGACAGGGGGGTACAATGAGCAGTTCCTC. Residues: CASSRAGTGGYNEQFL.

As concerns this clonotype: A read error may produce the germline difference seen at one junction end. This rearrangement joins TRBV11-2 to TRBJ2-7; D remains ambiguous. Germline V gives CDR1 SGHAT, CDR2 FQNNGV. The CDR3 is 14 amino acids. The CDR3 sequence is CTSSLVLLSYEQYF. The CDR3 DNA follows: TGCACCAGCAGCTTAGTACTCCTCTCCTATGAGCAGTACTTC. Based on the CDR3 plus reference TRBV11-2 and TRBJ2-7, the full variable domain is EAGVAQSPRYKIIEKRQSVAFWCNPISGHATLYWYQQILGQGPKLLIQFQNNGVVDDSQLPKDRFSAERLKGVDSTLKIQPAKLEDSAVYLCTSSLVLLSYEQYFGPGTRLTVT.

In this sample, this clonotype turned up many times. The chain links TRBV29-1 to TRBJ2-3; TRBD2 might be the D (6 bases). V lost 3 bases and J 2 bases, leaving 15 bases between the germline ends. Germline CDR1 reads SQVTM; CDR2 reads ANQGSEA. This CDR3 has 15 residues. Written as DNA, the CDR3 is TGCAGCGTTGAGGACCTTGGACTAATCACAGATACGCAGTATTTT. Translating gives CSVEDLGLITDTQYF.

This clonotype is deemed medium-sized. The V call is TRBV12-3 or TRBV12-4, the J call TRBJ2-1, with D hard to call. The CDR3 consists of 12 residues. V shed 6 bases and J shed 5 bases, with 8 bases lying between them. The CDR3 loop is CASSRYNNEQFF. As DNA, the CDR3 is TGTGCCAGCAGCCGGTACAACAATGAGCAGTTCTTC.

This clonotype has ten or more counts. The rearrangement uses TRBV14 and TRBJ2-1, with D hard to call. The CDR3 contains 12 residues. Germline lookup yields CDR1 SGHDN and CDR2 FVKESK. V lost 5 bases to trimming and J lost 10 bases, with 12 bases between them. Written as DNA, the CDR3 is TGTGCCAGCAGCGCCCTAGTGGGGGAGCAGTTCTTC. This translates into CASSALVGEQFF.

To note about this clonotype: This could be a read error, since a much larger clone is one nucleotide away. The chain is built from TRBV7-9 and TRBJ2-1, with TRBD2 identical over 12 bases. This CDR3 is built from 15 residues. Germline CDR1 and CDR2: SEHNR and FQNEAQ (reference sequence). The CDR3 DNA reads TGTGCCGTGCAACTGGGGACTAGCGGGTCCAATGTGCAGTTCTTC. It specifies CAVQLGTSGSNVQFF.

As regards this clonotype: Just one base apart from a much larger clone, this may be a read error. CDR3 in amino acids: CASRAGGAEYGYIF. The CDR3 region has the DNA TGTGCCAGCAGAGCGGGAGGGGCAGAGTATGGCTACATCTTC. This chain connects TRBV28 to TRBJ1-2; the D gene is possibly TRBD1 (5 bases). The CDR3 consists of 14 residues. Germline CDR1 is MDHEN and CDR2 is SYDVKM.

The sample holds a few counts of this clonotype. One end of the junction varies from germline; a read error may be responsible. This chain links TRBV6-1 with TRBJ1-1, with D uncertain. The CDR3 loop spans 14 amino acids. Germline V gene lookup returns CDR1 MNHNS and CDR2 SASEGT. CDR3 loop: CASREYPVSTEAFF. As DNA, the CDR3 is TGTGCCAGCAGGGAATACCCAGTGAGCACTGAGGCTTTCTTT.

Turning to this clonotype: One end of the junction does not line up with germline, which may come from a read error. V and J are TRBV12-3 or TRBV12-4 and TRBJ2-2, with D uncertain. This CDR3 is 14 amino acids long. The CDR3 loop is CTSSLGRNTGELFF. The CDR3 DNA reads TGTACCAGCAGTTTAGGGCGTAACACCGGGGAGCTGTTTTTT.

As to this clonotype: One end of the junction is discordant with germline, which a read error may explain. The chain combines TRBV5-5 with TRBJ2-3, with 9 bases fitting TRBD2. The length of the CDR3 is 17 residues. From germline, CDR1 is SGHKS and CDR2 YYEKEE (reference sequence). This chain's CDR3 is CASSLGLASGATDTHYF. The CDR3 coding sequence is TGTGCCAGCAGCTTGGGATTAGCTAGCGGGGCCACAGATACGCACTATTTT. Drawing the rest from reference TRBV5-5 and TRBJ2-3, the complete variable domain is DAGVTQSPTHLIKTRGQQVTLRCSPISGHKSVSWYQQVLGQGPQFIFQYYEKEERGRGNFPDRFSARQFPNYSSELNVNALLLGDSALYLCASSLGLASGATDTHYFGPGTRLTVL.

Notes on this clonotype: Sequence at one end of the junction differs from germline and may be a read error. The rearrangement uses TRBV6-1 and TRBJ2-3; D is possibly TRBD1 or TRBD2 (5 bases each). CDR1 is MNHNS and CDR2 is SASEGT in the germline V gene. This CDR3 comprises 16 residues. The CDR3 DNA reads as TGTGCCAGCAGTGATCCCCGGGATAGGGGTGCAGATACGCACTATTTT. Translating it yields CASSDPRDRGADTHYF.

Turning to this clonotype: The junction does not match germline at one end; this may be a read error. The chain couples TRBV5-8 to TRBJ2-1; D is perhaps TRBD1 (6 bases). This CDR3 has 15 residues. Germline-derived CDR1 and CDR2 are SGHTS and YDEGEE. CDR3 in amino acids: CASSSWTEGFDEQFF. CDR3 bases: TGTGCCAGCAGCTCCTGGACAGAGGGTTTCGATGAGCAATTCTTC.

Points on this clonotype: This may be a read error: a much more frequent sequence differs by one nucleotide. This rearrangement joins TRBV30 to TRBJ2-7; weak D call: TRBD1 (5 bases). The CDR3 has 12 amino acids. The V gene's germline CDR1 is GTSNPN and CDR2 SVGIG (reference sequence). The CDR3 reads CAYKGASCEQYF. CDR3 coding DNA: TGTGCGTACAAAGGGGCCAGCTGCGAGCAGTACTTC.

To note about this clonotype: No conserved phenylalanine or tryptophan is present at the end of the CDR3, so a read error is the likely explanation. The rearrangement joins TRBV2 to TRBJ2-7, with D possibly being TRBD1 (5 bases). Trimming left V 0 bases short and J 2 bases short, with 8 bases between. CDR1 is SNHLY and CDR2 is FYNNEI in the germline V gene. The CDR3 length is 14 residues. In nucleotides, the CDR3 is TGTGCCAGCAGTGAAGCCGACAGAACCTACGAGCAGTACTCC. This gives the protein CASSEADRTYEQYS.

A word on this clonotype: Lacking the conserved final phenylalanine or tryptophan, this CDR3 likely reflects a read error. Because the CDR3's place on the DNA is in doubt, the DNA is left out and the CDR3 is given as listed by TCRdb. The chain joins TRBV11-1 to TRBJ2-7; no DNA check was done on the table's D call, TRBD2. Termini included, the CDR3 measures 13 amino acids. Per germline, CDR1 SGHAT and CDR2 FQDESV (reference sequence). CDR3 sequence reads: CASSEGKTYEHYY.

About this clonotype itself: Since no conserved phenylalanine or tryptophan closes the CDR3, a read error is the likely cause. The chain uses TRBV11-2 and TRBJ2-1; 8 bases are a match to TRBD2. The CDR3 spans 14 residues. Germline assignment: CDR1 SGHAT and CDR2 FQNNGV. The CDR3 DNA reads TGTGCCTGCAGCCAGACTAGCGTGCACAATGAGCAGTTCTTA. It translates to CACSQTSVHNEQFL.

Regarding this clonotype: One junction end does not reproduce the germline sequence, and a read error may be involved. The chain uses TRBV12-3 or TRBV12-4 and TRBJ2-7; D is possibly TRBD1 (6 bases). The CDR3 runs to 13 residues. CDR3 DNA: TGTGCCAGCACTTTTGGGGGCCCCTACGGGCAGCACTTC. It yields the protein CASTFGGPYGQHF.

Regarding this clonotype: Because it lacks the conserved phenylalanine or tryptophan at the end, this CDR3 is likely a read error. The DNA is omitted, as the CDR3 cannot be located on it reliably, and the CDR3 follows TCRdb's listing. This sequence joins TRBV6-2 or TRBV6-3 and TRBJ2-1; the table's TRBD2 call for D was not verified on the DNA. Germline lookup yields CDR1 MNHEY and CDR2 SVGEGT. Termini included, the CDR3 measures 14 amino acids. The CDR3 is CASTRGPLYNEQFL.

The chain combines TRBV5-4 with TRBJ2-2, with D perhaps TRBD1 (6 bases). Germline V lookup: CDR1 SGHNT, CDR2 YYREEE (reference sequence). The germline V and J ends were trimmed by 5 bases and 6 bases, with 17 bases remaining between them. The CDR3 has 15 residues. The CDR3 loop reads CASSVKQGNAGELFF. CDR3 sequence (DNA): TGTGCCAGCAGTGTAAAGCAGGGGAATGCCGGGGAGCTGTTTTTT.